This T cell receptor (beta chain) is from a study of T cells in Graves' hyperthyroidism and ophthalmopathy. Lactation, pregnancy, other autoimmune disease or uncontrolled infection excluded patients. Thyroid ultrasound, orbital computed tomography, clinical symptoms, and serum thyroxine and TRAb underpinned diagnoses. This clonotype was seen a few times. The junction differs from germline at one of its ends, possibly a read error. Per germline, CDR1 SGHRS and CDR2 YFSETQ. The CDR3 length is 16 residues. RNA transcripts were the template for amplifying TCR beta CDR3 regions. An initial round of RT-PCR targeting the TCR CDR3 relied on the HTBI primer set. TCRdb fed the multiplex PCR reads into MiXCR, producing one record per CDR3 protein. The sample lists just over 550,000 distinct CDR3 sequences; 35% to 55% were seen once.

The sample taken for sequencing was peripheral blood or thyroid tissue (not recorded which). The receptor comes from a woman aged 18-29 years with Graves' hyperthyroidism. The chain carries TRBV5-1 and TRBJ1-1, with 12 bases fitting TRBD1. Written as DNA, the CDR3 is TGTGCCAGCAGTGTAACCGGGACAGGGGGCATCACTGAAGCTTTCTTT. It specifies CASSVTGTGGITEAFF.